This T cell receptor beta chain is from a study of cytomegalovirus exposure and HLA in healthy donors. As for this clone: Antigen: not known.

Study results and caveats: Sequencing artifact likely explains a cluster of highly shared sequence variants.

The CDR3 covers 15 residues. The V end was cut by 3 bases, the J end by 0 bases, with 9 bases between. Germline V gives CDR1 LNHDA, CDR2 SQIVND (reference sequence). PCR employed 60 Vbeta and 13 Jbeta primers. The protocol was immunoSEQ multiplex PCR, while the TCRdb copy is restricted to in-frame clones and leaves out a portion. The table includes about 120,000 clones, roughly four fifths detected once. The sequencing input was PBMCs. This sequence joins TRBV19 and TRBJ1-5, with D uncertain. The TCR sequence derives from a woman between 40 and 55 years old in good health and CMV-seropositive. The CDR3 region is CASSISRLSNQPQHF. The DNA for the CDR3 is TGTGCCAGTAGTATCTCCAGACTTAGCAATCAGCCCCAGCATTTT.